This passage covers 11 T cell receptor beta chains from one sample sequenced in a study of cytomegalovirus exposure and HLA in healthy donors. The primer mix had 60 Vbeta and 13 Jbeta primers. Some clones are missing from TCRdb's copy, which holds only in-frame ones; the method was immunoSEQ multiplex PCR. Here the sample spans tens of thousands of clones, more than 60% being singletons. The specimen was PBMCs. The source of these receptors is a woman between 40 and 50 years old in good health and CMV-seropositive.

The CDR3 loop is CASSRGQGGYGYTF. The CDR3 DNA reads TGTGCCAGTAGTAGAGGACAGGGAGGGTATGGCTACACCTTC. The rearrangement links TRBV19 to TRBJ1-2; 8 bases align to TRBD1. This CDR3 has 14 residues. J gave up 5 bases and V 4 bases, and 6 bases lay outside the gene matches. Germline values: CDR1 LNHDA, CDR2 SQIVND (reference sequence).

The table lists this clone with a few counts. The gene calls are TRBV2 and TRBJ2-7, with 9 bases lining up with TRBD1. Germline values: CDR1 SNHLY, CDR2 FYNNEI. There are 13 residues in the CDR3. V gave up 6 bases and J gave up 6 bases; unmatched junction bases: 6. The CDR3 sequence is CASSRDREGEQYF. The CDR3 DNA follows: TGTGCCAGCAGCCGGGACAGGGAGGGCGAGCAGTACTTC.

The rearrangement joins TRBV19 to TRBJ1-2; 9 bases fit TRBD1. Looked up from germline, CDR1 is LNHDA and CDR2 is SQIVND (reference sequence). Trimming at V came to 7 bases and at J to 2 bases, leaving 5 bases not matched to a gene. This CDR3 has 14 amino acids. This CDR3 is CASTPQGANYGYTF. DNA for the CDR3: TGTGCCAGTACCCCACAGGGGGCGAACTATGGCTACACCTTC.

The V call is TRBV5-1, the J call TRBJ1-1, with unresolved D. V was clipped by 1 base and J by 5 bases, with 12 bases between them. The CDR3 covers 14 residues. Germline V lookup: CDR1 SGHRS, CDR2 YFSETQ. The chain's CDR3 is CASSLIWGGTEAFF. The CDR3 DNA is TGCGCCAGCAGCTTGATCTGGGGAGGTACTGAAGCTTTCTTT.

J is TRBJ1-1 and V is TRBV30; 8 bases are a match to TRBD1. The trim removed 1 base at V and 5 bases at J, leaving 12 bases unmatched. The CDR3 runs to 16 residues. CDR1 and CDR2 from the germline V gene are GTSNPN and SVGIG (reference sequence). This CDR3 is CAWSDPPRTGRTEAFF. CDR3 in DNA: TGTGCCTGGAGTGACCCCCCAAGGACAGGGAGGACTGAAGCTTTCTTT. Drawing the rest from reference TRBV30 and TRBJ1-1, the complete variable domain is SQTIHQWPATLVQPVGSPLSLECTVEGTSNPNLYWYRQAAGRGLQLLFYSVGIGQISSEVPQNLSASRPQDRQFILSSKKLLLSDSGFYLCAWSDPPRTGRTEAFFGQGTRLTVV.

The chain employs TRBV23-1 and TRBJ2-1; TRBD1 matches at 8 bases. TRBV23-1 has ORF status, its function being uncertain. The CDR3 consists of 14 residues. The J segment lost 7 bases and the V segment lost 0 bases, leaving 2 bases of the junction unmatched. The CDR3 DNA sequence: TGCGCCAGCAGTCAATCGGACAGGGAGAATGAGCAGTTCTTC. Its translation: CASSQSDRENEQFF.

V and J are TRBV18 and TRBJ2-7; TRBD1 agrees at 8 bases. CDR3 length: 15 amino acids. J was trimmed by 2 bases and V by 3 bases; bases with no gene match: 6. CDR1 KGHSH and CDR2 LQKENI come from the germline V gene. DNA of the CDR3: TGTGCCAGCTCACCGAATGACAGGGGCGCCTACGAGCAGTACTTC. Residues: CASSPNDRGAYEQYF.

This sequence joins TRBV13 and TRBJ1-1; 7 nucleotides align to TRBD1. The CDR3 totals 11 residues. The V gene's germline CDR1 is PRHDT and CDR2 FYEKMQ (reference sequence). The V segment lost 7 bases and the J segment 7 bases; nucleotides outside the gene matches: 3. CDR3 loop: CASKGAIEAFF. In DNA form, the CDR3 reads TGTGCCAGCAAGGGGGCGATTGAAGCTTTCTTT.

The genes are TRBV5-1 and TRBJ2-3; D is uncertain. This CDR3 region has 12 residues. Trimming left V 3 bases short and J 6 bases short, with 8 bases between. The germline V gene has CDR1 SGHRS and CDR2 YFSETQ. In nucleotides, the CDR3 is TGCGCCAGCAGCTCGACCGGGGATACGCAGTATTTT. This gives the protein CASSSTGDTQYF.

This sequence joins TRBV5-1 and TRBJ2-1, with TRBD1 matching over 8 bases. Per the germline V gene, CDR1 is SGHRS and CDR2 is YFSETQ. The CDR3 runs 14 residues. The V and J ends lost 4 bases and 8 bases, in that order; junction bases with no gene match: 8. CDR3 residues: CASSPGQVRDEQFF. CDR3 DNA: TGCGCCAGCAGCCCGGGACAGGTGAGGGATGAGCAGTTCTTC.

The chain is built from TRBV2 and TRBJ2-7; maybe TRBD1 (6 bases). V was clipped by 6 bases and J by 1 base, with 13 bases between them. Germline assignment: CDR1 SNHLY and CDR2 FYNNEI. This CDR3 is 14 amino acids long. CDR3 sequence: CASSPARGSYEQYF. Here the CDR3 DNA reads TGTGCCAGCAGCCCGGCTAGGGGGTCCTACGAGCAGTACTTC.